Reported below is one T cell receptor (beta chain). This record belongs to a study of CD8+CD57+ T cells in acquired aplastic anemia. Genomic DNA served as template for TCR beta VDJ and CDR3 profiling. MiXCR was run by TCRdb on the reads, yielding one entry per CDR3 protein. The data show about 110,000 distinct CDR3 sequences, with under 60% seen just once and around a third held by the top ten. Germline lookup yields CDR1 MGHDK and CDR2 SYGVNS. The CDR3 totals 15 residues. Trimming at V came to 4 bases and at J to 3 bases, leaving 6 bases not matched to a gene. The sample consisted of sorted CD4+, CD8+, or CD8+CD57+ T cells (not recorded which) from PBMCs. The chain combines TRBV25-1 with TRBJ2-7; 10 bases map to TRBD1. The clonotype comes from a human donor in good health, serving as a control. CDR3 region: CASSGGGQGIYEQYF. The CDR3 DNA sequence: TGTGCCAGCAGTGGGGGGGGACAGGGGATCTACGAGCAGTACTTC.